This T cell receptor beta chain was captured in a study of shared clonotypes between healthy human individuals (dated by TCRdb to between 2020 and 2021). The study in broad terms: The cohort comprised a couple of women and three men aged 18 to 49 years. To estimate repertoire size and how much clonotypes are shared between individuals, the study performed deep sequencing of blood TCR repertoires from roughly five healthy adults. For each donor, CD4 naive and CD4 memory were each run on three plates, CD8 naive on two plates, and CD8 memory on one plate. Between about 0.85 and 10 billion PBMCs per donor were obtained by leukapheresis. To increase sequencing depth and limit assay-specific biases, different laboratories used diverse techniques to prepare libraries and sequence TCR repertoires.

Using the deep immunoSEQ assay, TCR CDR3 regions were amplified from genomic DNA by multiplex PCR. Genomic DNA extracted from each cell subset was distributed evenly over all wells of several immunoSEQ 96-well plates, and each plate served as one replicate. For sorted subsets, about 200 ng genomic DNA, equal to about 30,000 T cell genomes, was loaded into each replicate PCR. The purified libraries were quantified using a Qubit 3.0 fluorometer, sized with a Bioanalyzer 2100, and then quantified again using the KAPA Library Quantification kit. Every immunoSEQ 96-well plate was sequenced on a dedicated single-read 150-cycle Illumina NextSeq 550 flow cell. Regarding the original processing steps: The immunoSEQ output contained only junctional sequences without quality scores, so filtering could not match that applied to full-length reads. Sequences were annotated with PyIR, a Python wrapper for IgBLAST v1.9, using IMGT germline references to assign V/J genes and CDR3. Reads were filtered out if the reads had weak V/J assignments (E-value above 1e-6), no CDR3, stop codons, out-of-frame junctions, or ambiguous translated residues. A V3J clonotype was defined by an identical inferred V gene, J gene, and CDR3 amino acid sequence. To compute the percentage overlap between repertoires, the number of shared unique clonotypes was divided by the size of the smaller repertoire. Richness of each repertoire was evaluated using RTK rarefaction, the Chao1 estimator, and Recon v2.1 estimates of unobserved clonotypes. Generation probabilities were computed with OLGA for all TCRbeta clonotypes obtained by the gDNA method from a handful of donors. This is the immuneACCESS table as TCRdb keeps it, with only in-frame sequences that have V and J called. A part of the clones is gone; compared with another copy, unresolved V genes explain less than half, and the rest is unexplained. V, J and clone size derive from that table, while D and trimming were established from the DNA sequence. A total of around 2,000,000 clones appear in this sample, under 95% of them only once. 1.5% to 2% of the sample is taken by the ten largest.

Concerning this clone itself: Its recognized antigen is unknown. The record has no base qualities; no much larger clone is one base away.

Findings and caveats that apply to the study as a whole: Pairwise subsampling indicated that sequencing depth was expected to affect the degree of clonotype sharing among donors. Across a handful of donors, about 5% of naive CD4, around 3.5% of naive CD8, approximately 2.5% of memory CD4, and approximately 0.42% of memory CD8 clonotypes were shared. Sampling was restricted to blood, and TCR repertoires in tissues likely differ from the TCR repertoires found in blood. The small number of donors limited the genetic and exposure-history diversity represented. Naive subsets generally had larger estimated clonotype richness than memory subsets. Higher generation probabilities were observed for clonotypes shared by all four sorted-subset donors than for non-shared clonotypes. Even with the large sequencing depth, rarefaction of the sorted-subset datasets indicated that sequencing was incomplete.

CD8 naive samples consisted of CD45RO-negative cells that were positively selected for CCR7, yielding a CD45RA+CCR7+ population without TemRA cells. The donors were healthy, HIV-negative adults who had no recently reported acute infections or vaccinations. Every donor was a Caucasian adult residing in Nashville, Tennessee, USA. Blood was collected by leukapheresis, and PBMCs were isolated by Ficoll-Histopaque density gradient centrifugation and then cryopreserved in liquid nitrogen vapor phase. Analytical flow cytometry was used to check the purity and quantity of each magnetically sorted T cell population. Each sorted fraction had its genomic DNA isolated and then quantified by UV absorbance on a Nanodrop 2000c. This receptor was taken from a man between 18 and 35 years old in good health. Some clones in this sample may be carry-over from other donors' samples. The sample comprised naive CD8+ T cells from PBMCs. The sample's cell subset or site, from its label and the paper: CD45RA+CCR7+.

In nucleotides, the sequence is TGTGCCAGCCGTGCTAGCGGGAGGGCGAATGAGCAGTTCTTC. Translated, this is CASRASGRANEQFF. The V and J segments used are TRBV9 and TRBJ2-1; 12 of the junction bases match TRBD2. Trimming takes 7 bases off V and 7 bases off J; junction bases not matched to a gene: 6. The CDR3, cysteine through phenylalanine, is 14 amino acids long. Just the 42-base CDR3 DNA is kept, in frame starting at base 1. CDR1 and CDR2 (SGDLS, YYNGEE) derive from the germline V gene.